This T cell receptor beta chain was identified in a study of blood T cell repertoires in COVID-19. Germline CDR1 is MNHEY and CDR2 is SMNVEV (reference sequence). The CDR3 has 15 amino acids. The ends were cut back, 2 bases at V and 0 bases at J, with 7 bases in the middle. In the original workflow: Reference gene primer amplification gave estimated nucleated cell counts. This table comes from immunoSEQ multiplex PCR, and its TCRdb copy is limited to in-frame clones, with some not included. V and J calls and clone size follow that table, whereas D and trimming were derived from the DNA. The repertoire holds around 190,000 clones, with about 80% as singletons.

Sequencing input: peripheral blood. This chain links TRBV27 with TRBJ2-2, with D perhaps matching TRBD2 (5 bases). The receptor's source is a human donor in a cohort sampled during active COVID-19. The CDR3, as DNA: TGTGCCAGCAGTTTAGGAGCGGCGAACACCGGGGAGCTGTTTTTT. Translated: CASSLGAANTGELFF.